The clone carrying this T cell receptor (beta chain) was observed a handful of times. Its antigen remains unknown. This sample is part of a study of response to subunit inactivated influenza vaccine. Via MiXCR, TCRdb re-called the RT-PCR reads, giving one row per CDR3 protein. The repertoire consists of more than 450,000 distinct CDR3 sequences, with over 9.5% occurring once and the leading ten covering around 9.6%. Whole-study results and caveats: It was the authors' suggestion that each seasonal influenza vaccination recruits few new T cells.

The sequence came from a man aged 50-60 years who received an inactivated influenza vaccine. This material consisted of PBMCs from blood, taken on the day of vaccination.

The CDR3 protein is CSAGDRGHYGYTF. For the CDR3, the DNA is TGCAGTGCCGGGGACAGGGGGCATTATGGCTACACCTTC. The rearrangement joins TRBV20-1 to TRBJ1-2; 12 bases match TRBD1. The CDR3 covers 13 residues. V lost 6 bases, J lost 5 bases, and 4 bases stayed unmatched. Germline CDR1 reads DFQATT; CDR2 reads SNEGSKA (reference sequence).